These 5 T cell receptor beta chains came from one sample sequenced in a study of response to subunit inactivated influenza vaccine. TCRdb processed the RT-PCR reads anew with MiXCR; each CDR3 protein has one entry. The sample comprises 630,000 or so distinct CDR3 sequences, 15% to 19% of which are singletons, and around a tenth rests with the top ten. The sequencing used PBMCs from blood, collected roughly 12 days after vaccination. These receptors were collected from a man in his fifties or sixties who received an inactivated influenza vaccine.

V and J are TRBV3-1 and TRBJ1-4; no definite D call. Trimming removed 1 base at V and 5 bases at J, with 8 bases between. This CDR3 has 14 amino acids. CDR1 and CDR2 (germline): LGHDT, YNNKEL (reference sequence). The CDR3 region has the DNA TGTGCCAGCAGCCAAGGGAAAACGAATGAAAAACTGTTTTTT. Translating gives CASSQGKTNEKLFF.

The gene calls are TRBV20-1 and TRBJ1-1; D unclear. The CDR3 has 10 amino acids. Germline V gene data show CDR1 as DFQATT and CDR2 as SNEGSKA (reference sequence). Trimming left V 5 bases short and J 5 bases short, with 6 bases between. CDR3 DNA sequence: TGCAGTGCTTACGAGACTGAAGCTTTCTTT. Amino acid sequence: CSAYETEAFF.

The CDR3 reads CASSPVGGNSYNSPLHF. The DNA for the CDR3 is TGTGCCAGCAGCCCAGTAGGCGGGAACTCCTATAATTCACCCCTCCACTTT. J is TRBJ1-6 and V is TRBV7-9; no firm D call. This CDR3 region has 17 residues. The V gene lost 5 bases and the J gene lost 0 bases, with 14 bases spanning the gap. Germline V lookup: CDR1 SEHNR, CDR2 FQNEAQ (reference sequence).

CDR3 bases: TGTGCCAGCAGCCCCGGTGGCGGGGGCCCTAGCACAGATACGCAGTATTTT. The encoded protein is CASSPGGGGPSTDTQYF. V usage is TRBV12-3 or TRBV12-4 and J usage is TRBJ2-3; D may be TRBD2 (7 bases). CDR3 length: 17 residues. Between the trimmed V and J ends, which lost 6 bases and 0 bases, there was a span of 19 bases.

The CDR3 bases are TGTGCCAGCAGCTTGATGGCTAGCGGGGACCAGCAGTTCTTC. Translating gives CASSLMASGDQQFF. This sequence joins TRBV7-9 and TRBJ2-1, with TRBD2 matching 9 bases. J was trimmed by 11 bases and V by 3 bases; bases with no gene match: 8. The germline CDR1 and CDR2 sequences are SEHNR and FQNEAQ (reference sequence). CDR3 length: 14 amino acids.